Sequencing of this T cell receptor (beta chain) was carried out in a study of regulatory T cells in long-lasting Graves disease. Overall study findings and caveats: TRBV28, TRBJ1-2 and TRBJ2-5 emerged as the favored segments in persistent disease. It was peripheral blood alone, not thyroid tissue, that was studied.

Arm-PCR of CDR3 regions and iRepertoire HTBI primers were the basis on which TCR beta libraries were built. In the source study's methods: The samples included around 64 TRBV and 14 to 15 TRBJ segments. TCRdb passed the multiplex PCR reads through MiXCR, listing each CDR3 protein once. The V and J calls shown here were made by TCRdb, not taken from the authors' results. The table has about 620,000 distinct CDR3 sequences, about 15% seen once. Time point meaning: newly diagnosed GD, antithyroid drugs for less than 3 months. The TCR library used RNA extracted from PBMCs. CDR1 and CDR2 from the germline V gene are MNHEY and SVGEGT. The V and J ends lost 5 bases and 5 bases, in that order; junction bases with no gene match: 14. The CDR3 runs to 16 residues. Many counts were recorded for this clonotype. The antigen remains undetermined. This sample also belongs to another study, concerning T cells in Graves' hyperthyroidism and ophthalmopathy.

The sample consisted of peripheral blood mononuclear cells (PBMCs), taken at new diagnosis, from a patient treated with antithyroid drugs. This receptor was obtained from a young woman with Graves disease. The rearrangement uses TRBV6-2 or TRBV6-3 and TRBJ2-7; TRBD1 agrees at 8 bases. The CDR3 loop is CASSPRTQDRVHEQYF. Here the CDR3 DNA reads TGTGCCAGCAGTCCGCGGACCCAGGACAGGGTCCACGAGCAGTACTTC.